This TCR delta chain is from a study of γδ T cells in repeated Plasmodium falciparum infection. General study results and limits: Repeated controlled infections reportedly drove waves of new clonotype selection in Vdelta2-negative, mostly Vdelta1+, gammadelta repertoires. Many TCRgamma sequences overlapped between individuals in stable Vgamma9/Vdelta2+ repertoires.

Both TRG and TRD chains were sequenced from each sorted sample. TCRdb reprocessed the multiplex PCR reads through CATT. The sample has 75,000 to 95,000 delta-chain clones, over 0.9% seen once. Vgamma9/Vdelta2+ and Vdelta2-negative gammadelta T cells were flow-sorted from PBMC for bulk sequencing. Turning to this clone: The antigen remains unidentified. This likely traces to a read error, being one base from a far larger clone. Other DNA sequences in the sample encode the same CDR3.

The V gene's germline CDR1 is GEAIGNYY and CDR2 EKD. The CDR3 sequence is 19 residues long. Trimming removed 3 bases at V and 0 bases at J, with 25 bases between. This TCR was recovered from a pool of human donors (malaria-infected and uninfected, not separated). Specimen: gamma-delta T cells from blood. The V call is TRDV2, the J call TRDJ1; TRDD2 or TRDD3 may be the D gene (6 bases each). TCRdb lists no J gene, so it was determined here by aligning the DNA to germline. The CDR3 loop reads CACDLGLPELGIYTDKLIF. Written as DNA, the CDR3 is TGTGCCTGTGACCTTGGCCTTCCCGAGCTGGGGATCTACACCGATAAACTCATCTTT.